The sequence of this TCR beta chain was determined in a study of CD8+ T cells in alopecia areata. Noted treatment: oral pan-JAK inhibitor, 5-10 mg twice daily. Sorted populations comprised CD4+ and CD8+ T cells obtained from PBMCs. As to this clone: The antigen is not known.

V was clipped by 3 bases and J by 6 bases, with 15 bases between them. This CDR3 comprises 13 residues. The germline gives CDR1 SQVTM, CDR2 ANQGSEA. Study-level findings and limits: Among patients, TCR sharing was less clear than in mice, a difference possibly due in part to HLA diversity in the patient population. Lesional tissue from the scalp (especially in alopecia totalis/universalis) showed higher clonality than normal scalp. Many of the expanded lesional clones endured in scalp and blood while on tofacitinib.

Extraction and reverse transcription of RNA yielded cDNA as the sequencing template. Method: immunoSEQ multiplex PCR; TCRdb's copy keeps in-frame clones and lacks some. The sample records about 210,000 clones, 66% being singletons. This sequence joins TRBV29-1 and TRBJ2-7; a weak D match, TRBD2 (7 bases). This specimen was CD4+ T cells sorted from blood, taken at week 44, from a patient treated with tofacitinib. This clonotype was obtained from a human donor with alopecia areata. The CDR3 sequence: CSVERGGGAEQYF. CDR3 in DNA: TGCAGCGTTGAGCGAGGGGGGGGCGCCGAGCAGTACTTC.